This T cell receptor (beta chain) stems from a study of cytomegalovirus exposure and HLA in healthy donors. General observations from the study: It was confirmed in vitro that a few of the CMV-associated chains were specific for CMV antigens. A later analysis found first-cohort TCR clusters tended to co-occur in the 120 or so validation repertoires. Cytomegalovirus-associated status was assigned to some 160 TCR beta chains. According to reports, the classifier identified cytomegalovirus status with high specificity and sensitivity.

The method was immunoSEQ multiplex PCR; TCRdb's version includes in-frame clones alone and lacks a portion of them. This table has around 150,000 clones, 84% appearing once. A note on this clone: What it binds is not known.

V shed 3 bases and J 4 bases; nucleotides not matched to a gene: 3. The length of the CDR3 is 14 residues. Looked up from germline, CDR1 is SGDLS and CDR2 is YYNGEE. The sequence derives from a man between 25 and 39 years old in good health and CMV-seropositive. Sequenced input: PBMCs. The chain uses TRBV9 and TRBJ1-4; 7 positions match TRBD1. Here the CDR3 reads CASSGRQGNEKLFF. DNA for the CDR3: TGTGCCAGCAGCGGACGACAGGGTAATGAAAAACTGTTTTTT.